This entry features one T cell receptor beta chain sequence. Its antigen is still unknown. Molecules of cDNA were individually given unique molecular identifiers that were attached to them. TCRdb re-called the 5' RACE reads through MiXCR, storing one row per CDR3 protein. The sample carries tens of thousands of distinct CDR3 sequences, 10% to 12% recorded once. These data originate in a study of early T cells in non-severe SARS-CoV-2 infection. Study as a whole: Chains stayed unpaired after sequencing of bulk RNA from unsorted whole blood. General study results and limits: Matching results from VDJdb favored anti-spike CD8 responses, leaving private and CD4 specificities undetected.

The source was whole blood, collected at baseline. The source of this sequence is an adult who was a healthcare worker with PCR-confirmed SARS-CoV-2 infection or an uninfected control (not recorded which).

CDR3 sequence: CASSQRRTDTQYF. The CDR3 region has the DNA TGTGCCAGCAGTCAACGTAGGACAGATACGCAGTATTTT. The chain joins TRBV6-5 to TRBJ2-3, with D unclear. V was trimmed by 5 bases and J by 3 bases, leaving 9 bases between them. The length of the CDR3 is 13 residues. The germline V gene encodes CDR1 MNHEY and CDR2 SVGAGI.